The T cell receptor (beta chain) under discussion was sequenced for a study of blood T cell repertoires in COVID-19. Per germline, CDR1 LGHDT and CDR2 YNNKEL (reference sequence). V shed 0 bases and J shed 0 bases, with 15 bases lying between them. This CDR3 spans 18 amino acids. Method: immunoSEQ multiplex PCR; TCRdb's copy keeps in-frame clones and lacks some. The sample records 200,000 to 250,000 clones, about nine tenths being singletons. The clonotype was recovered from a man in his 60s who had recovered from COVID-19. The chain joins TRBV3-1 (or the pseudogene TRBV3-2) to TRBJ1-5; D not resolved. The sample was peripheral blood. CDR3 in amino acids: CASSQDSPGLNSNQPQHF. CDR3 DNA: TGTGCCAGCAGCCAAGATTCCCCCGGACTAAATAGCAATCAGCCCCAGCATTTT.